This T cell receptor beta chain is from a study of T-cell memory formation after mild COVID-19. Across the whole study: TCR clusters were mostly donor specific. Whole-study results and caveats: Day 15 to 85 contracting clones showed balanced CD4/CD8; later expanders leaned CD4+. Contracting CD8+ clones were enriched in EMRA, CD4+ mainly in CM and EM. Memory sampled before infection contained some responding clones, suggesting cross-reactive memory joined.

This CDR3 region has 15 residues. The germline V and J ends were trimmed by 1 base and 4 bases, with 9 bases remaining between them. CDR1 is SGHRS, CDR2 YFSETQ, per germline. MiXCR, applied by TCRdb to the 5' RACE reads, yields one record per CDR3 protein. The sample holds approximately 150,000 distinct CDR3 sequences, around 5.8% seen once. The sample holds a few counts of this clonotype. The antigen remains unidentified. The sequence was obtained from an adult woman who had mild COVID-19 (a few samples of this study predate the infection). Cell type and time point are not known. Sequenced sample: PBMCs or a T cell subset sorted from them (not recorded which). The chain links TRBV5-1 to TRBJ2-6, with D unclear. The CDR3 coding sequence is TGCGCCAGCAGCTTGATGCCGGAGGGGGCCAACGTCCTGACTTTC. Its protein is CASSLMPEGANVLTF.